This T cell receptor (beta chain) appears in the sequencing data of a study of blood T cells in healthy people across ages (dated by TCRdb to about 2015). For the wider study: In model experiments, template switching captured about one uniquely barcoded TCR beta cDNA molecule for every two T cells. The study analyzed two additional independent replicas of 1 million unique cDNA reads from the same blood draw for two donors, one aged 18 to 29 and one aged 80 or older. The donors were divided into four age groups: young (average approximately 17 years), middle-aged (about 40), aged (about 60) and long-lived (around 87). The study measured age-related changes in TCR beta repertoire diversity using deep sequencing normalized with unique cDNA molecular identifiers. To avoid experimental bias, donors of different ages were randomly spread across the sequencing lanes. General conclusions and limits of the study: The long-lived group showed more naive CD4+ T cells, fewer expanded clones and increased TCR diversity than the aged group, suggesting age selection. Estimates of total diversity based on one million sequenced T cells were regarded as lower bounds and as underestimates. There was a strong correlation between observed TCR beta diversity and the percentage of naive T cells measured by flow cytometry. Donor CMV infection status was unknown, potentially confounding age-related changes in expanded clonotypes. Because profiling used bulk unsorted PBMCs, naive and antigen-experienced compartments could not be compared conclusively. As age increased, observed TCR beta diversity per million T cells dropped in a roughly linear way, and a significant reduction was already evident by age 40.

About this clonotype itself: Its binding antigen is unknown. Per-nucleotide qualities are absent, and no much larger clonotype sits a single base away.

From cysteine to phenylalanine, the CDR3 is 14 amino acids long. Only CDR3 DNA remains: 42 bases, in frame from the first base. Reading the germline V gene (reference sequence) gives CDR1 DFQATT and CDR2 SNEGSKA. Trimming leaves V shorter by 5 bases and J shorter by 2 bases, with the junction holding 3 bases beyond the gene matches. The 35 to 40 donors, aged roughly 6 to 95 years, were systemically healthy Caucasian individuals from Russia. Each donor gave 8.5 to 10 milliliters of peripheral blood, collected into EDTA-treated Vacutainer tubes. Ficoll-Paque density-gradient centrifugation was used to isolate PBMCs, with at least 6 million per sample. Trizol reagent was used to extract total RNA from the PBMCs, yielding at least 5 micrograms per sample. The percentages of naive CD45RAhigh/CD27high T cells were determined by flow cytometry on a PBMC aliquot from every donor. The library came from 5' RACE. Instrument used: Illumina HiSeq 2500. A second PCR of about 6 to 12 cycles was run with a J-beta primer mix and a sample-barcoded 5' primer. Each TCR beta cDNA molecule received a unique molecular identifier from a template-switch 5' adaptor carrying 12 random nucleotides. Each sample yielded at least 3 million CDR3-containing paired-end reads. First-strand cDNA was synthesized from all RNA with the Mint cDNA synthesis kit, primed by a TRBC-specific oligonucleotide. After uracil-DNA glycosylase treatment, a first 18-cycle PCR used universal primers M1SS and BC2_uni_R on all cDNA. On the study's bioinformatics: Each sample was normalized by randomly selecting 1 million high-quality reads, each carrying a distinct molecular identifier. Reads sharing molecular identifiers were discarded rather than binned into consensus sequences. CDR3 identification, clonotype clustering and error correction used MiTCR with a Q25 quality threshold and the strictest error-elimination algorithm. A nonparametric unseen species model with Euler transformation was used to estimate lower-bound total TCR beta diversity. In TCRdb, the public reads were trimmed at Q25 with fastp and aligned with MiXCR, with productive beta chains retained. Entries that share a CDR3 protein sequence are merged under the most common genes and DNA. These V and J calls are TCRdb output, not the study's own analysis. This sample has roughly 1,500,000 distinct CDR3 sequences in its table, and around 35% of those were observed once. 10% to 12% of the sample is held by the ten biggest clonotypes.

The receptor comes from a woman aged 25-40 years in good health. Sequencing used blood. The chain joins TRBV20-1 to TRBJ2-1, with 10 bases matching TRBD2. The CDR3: CSASTSGAYNEQFF. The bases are TGCAGTGCTTCCACTAGCGGGGCCTACAATGAGCAGTTCTTC.